Listed below are T cell receptor beta chains from one sample, sequenced in a study of response to subunit inactivated influenza vaccine. Via MiXCR, TCRdb re-called the RT-PCR reads, giving one row per CDR3 protein. The sample lists a few hundred thousand distinct CDR3 sequences; 22% were seen once. Material: PBMCs from blood, obtained less than 22 months after vaccination. The receptor set was obtained from a man in his fifties or sixties who received an inactivated influenza vaccine. Each CDR3 is given with its conserved first and last residue. D genes are given only for firm matches. Rows may omit the clone size; those that give it use once, few, many or a size class.

v_gene: TRBV12-3/TRBV12-4
d_gene: TRBD1
j_gene: TRBJ2-3
abundance: few
CDR3aa: CASSFGQGVTDTQYF
CDR3nt: TGTGCCAGCAGTTTCGGGCAGGGGGTAACAGATACGCAGTATTTT

v_gene: TRBV20-1
d_gene: -
j_gene: TRBJ1-6
abundance: many
CDR3aa: CSASVGSPNSPLHF
CDR3nt: TGCAGTGCTAGCGTGGGGAGCCCTAATTCACCCCTCCACTTT

v_gene: TRBV19
d_gene: -
j_gene: TRBJ2-4
abundance: -
CDR3aa: CASSTGGTDPNIQYF
CDR3nt: TGTGCCAGTAGTACGGGCGGGACAGACCCAAACATTCAGTACTTC

v_gene: TRBV18
d_gene: -
j_gene: TRBJ1-5
abundance: many
CDR3aa: CASSPGEGNQPQHF
CDR3nt: TGTGCCAGCTCACCAGGGGAGGGCAATCAGCCCCAGCATTTT

v_gene: TRBV20-1
d_gene: TRBD1
j_gene: TRBJ2-1
abundance: few
CDR3aa: CSARGQGLGGEQFF
CDR3nt: TGCAGTGCTAGGGGACAGGGATTGGGTGGTGAGCAGTTCTTC

v_gene: TRBV7-6
d_gene: -
j_gene: TRBJ2-7
abundance: few
CDR3aa: CASSLDTEGASSYEQYF
CDR3nt: TGTGCCAGCAGCTTAGATACGGAGGGGGCAAGCTCCTACGAGCAGTACTTC

v_gene: TRBV18
d_gene: -
j_gene: TRBJ2-2
abundance: -
CDR3aa: CASSPASAAGELFF
CDR3nt: TGTGCCAGCTCACCAGCGTCGGCGGCCGGGGAGCTGTTTTTT

v_gene: TRBV28
d_gene: -
j_gene: TRBJ2-7
abundance: -
CDR3aa: CASSTLGAGSYEQYF
CDR3nt: TGTGCCAGCAGTACCCTTGGGGCAGGGTCCTACGAGCAGTACTTC

v_gene: TRBV4-1
d_gene: -
j_gene: TRBJ1-4
abundance: -
CDR3aa: CASSLGTNEKLFF
CDR3nt: TGCGCCAGCAGCCTTGGGACTAATGAAAAACTGTTTTTT

v_gene: TRBV28
d_gene: -
j_gene: TRBJ1-2
abundance: few
CDR3aa: CASTRGETKANYGYTF
CDR3nt: TGTGCCAGCACCCGGGGGGAGACGAAAGCTAACTATGGCTACACCTTC

v_gene: TRBV9
d_gene: -
j_gene: TRBJ1-1
abundance: few
CDR3aa: CASRRGVFGEAFF
CDR3nt: TGTGCCAGCAGGAGAGGGGTATTTGGTGAAGCTTTCTTT

v_gene: TRBV6-2/TRBV6-3
d_gene: -
j_gene: TRBJ1-2
abundance: -
CDR3aa: CASSFSYGRIYGYTF
CDR3nt: TGTGCCAGCAGTTTTTCCTATGGCAGGATCTATGGCTACACCTTC

v_gene: TRBV18
d_gene: -
j_gene: TRBJ1-1
abundance: -
CDR3aa: CASSANGRATEAFF
CDR3nt: TGTGCCAGCTCGGCGAACGGACGGGCCACTGAAGCTTTCTTT

v_gene: TRBV7-2
d_gene: TRBD2
j_gene: TRBJ2-3
abundance: -
CDR3aa: CASSLVAGGRTQYF
CDR3nt: TGTGCCAGCAGCTTAGTGGCGGGAGGACGCACGCAGTATTTT

v_gene: TRBV7-2
d_gene: -
j_gene: TRBJ2-1
abundance: -
CDR3aa: CASSPTRYNEQFF
CDR3nt: TGTGCCAGCAGCCCGACTAGGTACAATGAGCAGTTCTTC

v_gene: TRBV4-1
d_gene: -
j_gene: TRBJ1-4
abundance: few
CDR3aa: CASSHVLRLEKLFF
CDR3nt: TGCGCCAGCAGCCATGTACTCAGGTTGGAAAAACTGTTTTTT

v_gene: TRBV25-1
d_gene: TRBD1
j_gene: TRBJ1-6
abundance: -
CDR3aa: CASSDIGGGSPLHF
CDR3nt: TGTGCCAGCAGTGATATAGGGGGCGGTTCACCCCTCCACTTT

v_gene: TRBV6-5
d_gene: TRBD1
j_gene: TRBJ2-5
abundance: -
CDR3aa: CASSYDRGKTQYF
CDR3nt: TGTGCCAGCAGTTATGACAGGGGGAAGACCCAGTACTTC

v_gene: TRBV28
d_gene: TRBD1
j_gene: TRBJ1-2
abundance: few
CDR3aa: CASSLFRSGQGYGYTF
CDR3nt: TGTGCCAGCAGTTTATTTCGTTCGGGACAGGGCTATGGCTACACCTTC

v_gene: TRBV10-1
d_gene: -
j_gene: TRBJ1-5
abundance: -
CDR3aa: CAAEGGQPQHF
CDR3nt: TGCGCCGCCGAGGGAGGTCAGCCCCAGCATTTT

v_gene: TRBV7-2
d_gene: TRBD1
j_gene: TRBJ1-5
abundance: many
CDR3aa: CASSRDRGNQPQHF
CDR3nt: TGTGCCAGCAGCCGGGACAGGGGAAATCAGCCCCAGCATTTT

v_gene: TRBV7-2
d_gene: TRBD2
j_gene: TRBJ2-5
abundance: -
CDR3aa: CASSLYLAGETQYF
CDR3nt: TGTGCCAGCAGCTTATATCTAGCGGGAGAGACCCAGTACTTC

v_gene: TRBV4-2
d_gene: TRBD2
j_gene: TRBJ2-2
abundance: -
CDR3aa: CASSQDPGGITGELFF
CDR3nt: TGTGCCAGCAGCCAAGATCCCGGGGGGATCACCGGGGAGCTGTTTTTT

v_gene: TRBV20-1
d_gene: -
j_gene: TRBJ1-1
abundance: few
CDR3aa: CSARDRAMNTEAFF
CDR3nt: TGCAGTGCTAGAGACAGGGCTATGAACACTGAAGCTTTCTTT

v_gene: TRBV3-1
d_gene: -
j_gene: TRBJ2-7
abundance: -
CDR3aa: CASSHGRLGEQYF
CDR3nt: TGTGCCAGCAGCCATGGACGACTAGGCGAGCAGTACTTC

v_gene: TRBV20-1
d_gene: -
j_gene: TRBJ1-2
abundance: few
CDR3aa: CSASGITNYGYTF
CDR3nt: TGCAGTGCTAGTGGCATCACTAACTATGGCTACACCTTC

v_gene: TRBV5-5
d_gene: -
j_gene: TRBJ2-1
abundance: -
CDR3aa: CASSFGRGSYNEQFF
CDR3nt: TGTGCCAGCAGCTTCGGGAGAGGCTCCTACAATGAGCAGTTCTTC

v_gene: TRBV20-1
d_gene: TRBD2
j_gene: TRBJ2-5
abundance: once
CDR3aa: CSARTTSGTETQYF
CDR3nt: TGCAGTGCTAGGACGACTAGCGGGACAGAGACCCAGTACTTC

v_gene: TRBV7-2
d_gene: -
j_gene: TRBJ1-2
abundance: few
CDR3aa: CASSLGAPFNYGYTF
CDR3nt: TGTGCCAGCAGCTTAGGGGCGCCCTTTAACTATGGCTACACCTTC

v_gene: TRBV3-1
d_gene: -
j_gene: TRBJ2-2
abundance: few
CDR3aa: CASSQAGVNTGELFF
CDR3nt: TGTGCCAGCAGCCAAGCGGGAGTAAACACCGGGGAGCTGTTTTTT

v_gene: TRBV5-6
d_gene: TRBD1
j_gene: TRBJ1-1
abundance: -
CDR3aa: CASSRYWTGNTEAFF
CDR3nt: TGTGCCAGCAGCCGCTATTGGACAGGGAACACTGAAGCTTTCTTT

v_gene: TRBV7-9
d_gene: TRBD1
j_gene: TRBJ1-1
abundance: -
CDR3aa: CASSARQGEGGTEAFF
CDR3nt: TGTGCCAGCAGCGCGAGACAGGGGGAAGGGGGCACTGAAGCTTTCTTT

v_gene: TRBV11-2
d_gene: TRBD2
j_gene: TRBJ2-1
abundance: few
CDR3aa: CASSTTLAGGQFF
CDR3nt: TGTGCCAGCAGCACCACCCTAGCGGGAGGGCAGTTCTTC

v_gene: TRBV7-2
d_gene: -
j_gene: TRBJ1-6
abundance: -
CDR3aa: CASSADTYSPLHF
CDR3nt: TGTGCCAGCAGCGCGGACACCTATTCACCCCTCCACTTT

v_gene: TRBV4-2
d_gene: -
j_gene: TRBJ1-1
abundance: few
CDR3aa: CASSQVPTGIHTEAFF
CDR3nt: TGTGCCAGCAGCCAAGTCCCGACCGGAATCCACACTGAAGCTTTCTTT

v_gene: TRBV20-1
d_gene: -
j_gene: TRBJ2-1
abundance: few
CDR3aa: CSARDSPEQFF
CDR3nt: TGCAGTGCTAGAGATTCCCCTGAGCAGTTCTTC

v_gene: TRBV5-1
d_gene: -
j_gene: TRBJ1-3
abundance: -
CDR3aa: CASSLDGATIYF
CDR3nt: TGCGCCAGCAGCTTGGACGGAGCAACCATATATTTT

v_gene: TRBV25-1
d_gene: -
j_gene: TRBJ1-2
abundance: -
CDR3aa: CASSSKGLNYGYTF
CDR3nt: TGTGCCAGCAGTTCGAAGGGGCTGAACTATGGCTACACCTTC

v_gene: TRBV12-3/TRBV12-4
d_gene: -
j_gene: TRBJ1-5
abundance: -
CDR3aa: CASSLLQQPQHF
CDR3nt: TGTGCCAGCAGTCTATTACAACAGCCCCAGCATTTT